This T cell receptor beta chain was documented in a study of lymphopenia after photon versus proton radiotherapy. Method: immunoSEQ multiplex PCR; TCRdb's copy keeps in-frame clones and lacks some. This table holds around 70,000 clones, approximately 91% found once. Study observations and caveats: Relative stability marked proton patients; photon patients lost diversity and naive cells. Post-nadir TCR diversity decline inversely tracked overall survival among those who died. After lymphocyte nadir, photon-treated repertoires showed oligoclonal expansion, especially CD8+ Temra. Only patients who died were analyzed for survival; proton advantage is unproven.

Points on this clone: As yet, its antigen is unknown.

This TCR was recovered from a woman in her seventies with pancreatic cancer. The source material was peripheral blood, sampled from a patient treated with photon-based radiotherapy.

The CDR3 DNA sequence: TGCGCCAGCAGCTTGGCAGGGATGGACACTGAAGCTTTCTTT. Residues: CASSLAGMDTEAFF. The chain employs TRBV5-1 and TRBJ1-1; perhaps TRBD1 as D (5 bases). V was pared by 0 bases and J by 3 bases, with 9 bases between. Germline V gene lookup returns CDR1 SGHRS and CDR2 YFSETQ. The CDR3 runs 14 residues. Full variable domain (missing parts from reference TRBV5-1 and TRBJ1-1): KAGVTQTPRYLIKTRGQQVTLSCSPISGHRSVSWYQQTPGQGLQFLFEYFSETQRNKGNFPGRFSGRQFSNSRSEMNVSTLELGDSALYLCASSLAGMDTEAFFGQGTRLTVV.